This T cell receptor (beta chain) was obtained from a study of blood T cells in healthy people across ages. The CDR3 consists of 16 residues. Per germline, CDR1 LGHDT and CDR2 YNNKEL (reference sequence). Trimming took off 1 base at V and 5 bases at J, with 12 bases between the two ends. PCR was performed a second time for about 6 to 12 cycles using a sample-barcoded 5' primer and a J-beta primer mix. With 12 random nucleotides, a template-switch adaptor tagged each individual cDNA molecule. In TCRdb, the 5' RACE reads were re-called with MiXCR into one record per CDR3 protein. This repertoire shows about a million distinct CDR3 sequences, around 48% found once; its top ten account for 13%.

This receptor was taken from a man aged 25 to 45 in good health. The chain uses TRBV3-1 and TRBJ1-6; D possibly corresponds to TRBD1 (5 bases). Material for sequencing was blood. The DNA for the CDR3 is TGTGCCAGCAGCCAAGTTCAGGGTGTACATAATTCACCCCTCCACTTT. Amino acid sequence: CASSQVQGVHNSPLHF.